Presented here are 4 T cell receptor beta chains from one specimen sequenced in a study of cytomegalovirus exposure and HLA in healthy donors. Primers included in the PCR were 60 Vbeta and 13 Jbeta primers. Only in-frame clones appear in the TCRdb table, and some are missing; sequencing was by immunoSEQ multiplex PCR. Here the sample spans under 150,000 clones, about four fifths being singletons. Specimen: PBMCs. These receptors originate from a young man in good health and CMV-seronegative.

CDR3 bases: TGTGCCAGCAGCCGAGGACAGCCATACGAGCAGTACTTC. Protein sequence: CASSRGQPYEQYF. V and J are TRBV11-2 and TRBJ2-7, with a tentative D call TRBD1 (6 bases). The CDR3 totals 13 residues. Germline-derived CDR1 and CDR2 are SGHAT and FQNNGV. The V end was cut by 5 bases, the J end by 4 bases, with 12 bases between. Complete variable domain (other parts from reference TRBV11-2 and TRBJ2-7): EAGVAQSPRYKIIEKRQSVAFWCNPISGHATLYWYQQILGQGPKLLIQFQNNGVVDDSQLPKDRFSAERLKGVDSTLKIQPAKLEDSAVYLCASSRGQPYEQYFGPGTRLTVT.

This CDR3 is CASSPGGNSNQPQHF. CDR3 nucleotides: TGTGCCAGCAGTCCGGGAGGGAATAGCAATCAGCCCCAGCATTTT. The V gene is TRBV25-1, the J gene TRBJ1-5; D is unresolved. V lost 5 bases and J lost 0, with 11 bases in between. The CDR3 contains 15 residues. Germline V gives CDR1 MGHDK, CDR2 SYGVNS. Variable domain in full (rest from reference TRBV25-1 and TRBJ1-5): EADIYQTPRYLVIGTGKKITLECSQTMGHDKMYWYQQDPGMELHLIHYSYGVNSTEKGDLSSESTVSRIRTEHFPLTLESARPSHTSQYLCASSPGGNSNQPQHFGDGTRLSIL.

The chain recombines TRBV7-2 with TRBJ2-2, with TRBD2 as a possible D gene (7 bases). CDR3 size: 16 residues. Germline-derived CDR1 and CDR2 are SGHTA and FQGNSA. Trimming left V 0 bases short and J 4 bases short, with 12 bases between. In DNA, the CDR3 is TGTGCCAGCAGCTTAGCAAGGCGGGGGCGCACCGGGGAGCTGTTTTTT. Its translation is CASSLARRGRTGELFF.

V is TRBV6-1 and J is TRBJ2-3; 7 positions agree with TRBD2. Trimming at V came to 2 bases and at J to 2 bases, leaving 10 bases not matched to a gene. Germline V gene data show CDR1 as MNHNS and CDR2 as SASEGT. There are 17 residues in the CDR3. The CDR3, as DNA: TGTGCCAGCAGTGAAATGGGAACGAGCGGGATCACAGATACGCAGTATTTT. The encoded protein is CASSEMGTSGITDTQYF.